The 30 T cell receptor beta chains presented below share a single source sample, sequenced in a study of CD4 T cells in relation to SARS-CoV-2 and coronaviruses. The unexposed donors gave CD4+ T cells in about 2010-2019, prior to COVID-19. Profiled with immunoSEQ multiplex PCR; TCRdb holds only in-frame clones, not every one. The table has just under 65,000 clones, over 90% seen once. Sequencing used naive CD4+ T cells from PBMCs. The sample's subset: naive CD4+ T cells isolated by negative enrichment. Receptors originate from a human donor in good health.

The chain carries TRBV12-3 or TRBV12-4 and TRBJ2-5; 7 bases are a match to TRBD1. This CDR3 spans 13 amino acids. The trim removed 7 bases at V and 9 bases at J, leaving 11 bases unmatched. Written as DNA, the CDR3 is TGTGCCAGCACCCAAGGGGGCGGAAGTGCCCAGTACTTC. Its protein is CASTQGGGSAQYF.

The gene calls are TRBV5-7 and TRBJ2-7; a weak D match, TRBD1 (6 bases). TRBV5-7 is an open reading frame whose function is uncertain. V lost 3 bases to trimming and J lost 0 bases, with 10 bases between them. The CDR3 spans 14 residues. The CDR3 nucleotides are TGTGCCAGCAGCTCCTACAGGGACTCCTACGAGCAGTACTTC. Residues: CASSSYRDSYEQYF.

The chain uses TRBV2 and TRBJ2-5; TRBD1 or TRBD2 may be the D gene (5 bases each). Trimming took 11 bases from V and 2 from J, leaving 15 bases between them. CDR1 and CDR2 from the germline V gene are SNHLY and FYNNEI. The CDR3 is made up of 13 amino acids. CDR3 bases: TGTGCCGGGGATCGGGACGGTCAAGAGACCCAGTACTTC. Protein: CAGDRDGQETQYF.

The chain joins TRBV30 to TRBJ2-5; a weak D match, TRBD2 (6 bases). CDR1 and CDR2 from the germline V gene are GTSNPN and SVGIG (reference sequence). V lost 0 bases and J 5 bases, leaving 13 bases between the germline ends. This CDR3 comprises 14 residues. CDR3 sequence (DNA): TGTGCCTGGAGTGTACGGGCTGGGGGGGAGACCCAGTACTTC. It specifies CAWSVRAGGETQYF.

The chain combines TRBV4-1 with TRBJ1-4, with TRBD1 as a possible D gene (6 bases). V shed 4 bases and J shed 7 bases, with 19 bases lying between them. CDR3 length: 16 amino acids. Germline-derived CDR1 and CDR2 are MGHRA and YSYEKL. The CDR3 region is CASSPHRGTSSEKLFF. Here the CDR3 DNA reads TGCGCCAGCAGCCCACACCGCGGGACATCTAGTGAAAAACTGTTTTTT.

The V and J genes are TRBV29-1 and TRBJ1-2, with D maybe TRBD1 (6 bases). The CDR3 consists of 13 residues. The germline CDR1 and CDR2 sequences are SQVTM and ANQGSEA. V was clipped by 7 bases and J by 4 bases, with 16 bases between them. This chain's CDR3 is CSGSSGAGYGYTF. Written as DNA, the CDR3 is TGCAGCGGGTCTTCGGGGGCAGGCTATGGCTACACCTTC.

This CDR3 reads CASSLAGGGTGNEQFF. CDR3 coding DNA: TGTGCCAGCAGTTTAGCGGGAGGGGGTACGGGGAATGAGCAGTTCTTC. The gene calls are TRBV28 and TRBJ2-1, with 9 bases matching TRBD2. Germline V CDR1 and CDR2: MDHEN, SYDVKM. V lost 2 bases to trimming and J lost 7 bases; unmatched junction nucleotides: 9. The CDR3 totals 16 residues.

This chain connects TRBV9 to TRBJ2-2; no definite D call. Trimming removed 3 bases from V and 2 bases from J, with 17 bases in between. Germline values: CDR1 SGDLS, CDR2 YYNGEE. The CDR3 loop spans 17 amino acids. CDR3 DNA: TGTGCCAGCAGCGCCCGAGTCCCGGAAAGAAACACCGGGGAGCTGTTTTTT. It codes for CASSARVPERNTGELFF.

CDR3 coding DNA: TGTGCCAGCACTCACAAGCCGGGAGTCCCAGATACGCAGTATTTT. Encoded protein: CASTHKPGVPDTQYF. The chain couples TRBV28 to TRBJ2-3, with D tentatively TRBD2 (6 bases). The germline gives CDR1 MDHEN, CDR2 SYDVKM. CDR3 length: 15 residues. V dropped 7 bases and J dropped 4 bases, with 18 bases sitting between them.

The chain uses TRBV11-2 and TRBJ2-1; TRBD2 agrees at 8 bases. Germline V lookup: CDR1 SGHAT, CDR2 FQNNGV. CDR3 length: 14 amino acids. Losses at the gene ends were 3 bases for V and 6 bases for J; bases not matched to a gene: 4. The CDR3 DNA sequence: TGTGCCAGCAGCTTGGGGACTAGGGGCAATGAGCAGTTCTTC. Its translation is CASSLGTRGNEQFF.

This chain joins TRBV25-1 and TRBJ2-3; TRBD2 matches at 9 bases. From germline, CDR1 is MGHDK and CDR2 SYGVNS. With 2 bases clipped from V and 8 bases from J, the junction kept 8 bases outside the gene matches. The CDR3 contains 15 residues. In nucleotides, the CDR3 is TGTGCCAGCAGTGAAGGCCTAGCGGGGACCGGTACGCAGTATTTT. Protein sequence: CASSEGLAGTGTQYF.

V usage is TRBV28 and J usage is TRBJ2-2, with TRBD2 matching 11 bases. The CDR3 length is 15 residues. J was trimmed by 4 bases and V by 4 bases; bases with no gene match: 2. Germline loops: CDR1 MDHEN, CDR2 SYDVKM. The CDR3 DNA follows: TGTGCCAGCAGTTCCCTAGCGGGAGGCACCGGGGAGCTGTTTTTT. Translated, it gives CASSSLAGGTGELFF.

The V call is TRBV28, the J call TRBJ1-3; D is possibly TRBD1 (5 bases). The CDR3 is 12 amino acids. V gave up 11 bases and J gave up 1 base, with 9 bases separating them. The germline gives CDR1 MDHEN, CDR2 SYDVKM. CDR3 residues: CACGTSGNTIYF. The CDR3 nucleotides are TGTGCCTGCGGGACGTCTGGAAACACCATATATTTT.

The rearrangement links TRBV11-2 to TRBJ2-2; no clear D gene. CDR1 and CDR2 from the germline V gene are SGHAT and FQNNGV. V gave up 3 bases and J gave up 1 base, with 3 bases separating them. CDR3 length: 13 amino acids. The CDR3 nucleotides are TGTGCCAGCAGCTTCGTGAACACCGGGGAGCTGTTTTTT. Its protein is CASSFVNTGELFF.

The chain has TRBV7-3 and TRBJ1-6, with unresolved D. The germline V and J ends were trimmed by 2 bases and 7 bases, with 9 bases remaining between them. Germline loops: CDR1 SGHTA, CDR2 FQGTGA. CDR3 length: 14 residues. In DNA form, the CDR3 reads TGTGCCAGCAGCTTAGGACGGTCAAATTCACCCCTCCACTTT. Translation: CASSLGRSNSPLHF. The full variable domain, rest sourced from reference TRBV7-3 and TRBJ1-6, is GAGVSQTPSNKVTEKGKYVELRCDPISGHTALYWYRQSLGQGPEFLIYFQGTGAADDSGLPNDRFFAVRPEGSVSTLKIQRTERGDSAVYLCASSLGRSNSPLHFGNGTRLTVT.

The V call is TRBV19, the J call TRBJ2-2; the match to TRBD2 covers 10 bases. The CDR3 sequence is 14 residues long. V gave up 5 bases and J gave up 3 bases; unmatched junction bases: 0. The V gene's germline CDR1 is LNHDA and CDR2 SQIVND (reference sequence). CDR3 DNA sequence: TGTGCCAGTAGTGGACTAGCGGACACCGGGGAGCTGTTTTTT. This encodes CASSGLADTGELFF.

This chain uses TRBV18 with TRBJ2-7, with D possibly being TRBD1 or TRBD2 (5 bases each). With 1 base removed from V and 2 bases from J, the gap between germline ends came to 12 bases. This CDR3 comprises 15 residues. Germline V gene sequence: CDR1 KGHSH, CDR2 LQKENI. CDR3 bases: TGTGCCAGCTCACCACGCTTCGGGGCCACCTACGAGCAGTACTTC. Translated: CASSPRFGATYEQYF.

The J gene is TRBJ2-7, the V gene TRBV28; D possibly corresponds to TRBD1 (5 bases). In germline, CDR1 is MDHEN, CDR2 SYDVKM. The CDR3 is 15 amino acids. The V and J ends lost 3 bases and 1 base respectively, with 13 bases between them. The CDR3, as DNA: TGTGCCAGCAGTTTCTCCAGGGTCGGTTCCTACGAGCAGTACTTC. Residues: CASSFSRVGSYEQYF.

The rearrangement joins TRBV24-1 to TRBJ2-1; a possible D gene is TRBD1 (5 bases). The CDR3 is made up of 13 amino acids. Germline lookup yields CDR1 KGHDR and CDR2 SFDVKD. The germline V and J ends were trimmed by 3 bases and 9 bases, with 11 bases remaining between them. Here the CDR3 reads CATSDPGRLEQFF. For the CDR3, the DNA is TGTGCCACCAGTGATCCAGGGCGTCTTGAGCAGTTCTTC.

This clone appeared a single time. The chain combines TRBV19 with TRBJ1-2, with D hard to call. The CDR3 is made up of 14 amino acids. Germline V gene sequence: CDR1 LNHDA, CDR2 SQIVND (reference sequence). Between the trimmed V and J ends, which lost 5 bases and 5 bases, there was a span of 15 bases. As DNA, the CDR3 is TGTGCCAGTAGTGGACTCCTAGGCTATTATGGCTACACCTTC. This codes for CASSGLLGYYGYTF.

The gene calls are TRBV10-1 and TRBJ2-5; D is possibly TRBD2 (5 bases). V shed 0 bases and J shed 5 bases, with 10 bases lying between them. The CDR3 has 14 amino acids. Germline loops: CDR1 WNHNN, CDR2 SYGVQD (reference sequence). The CDR3: CASSESTGKETQYF. DNA for the CDR3: TGCGCCAGCAGTGAGTCGACGGGGAAGGAGACCCAGTACTTC.

The gene calls are TRBV6-5 and TRBJ2-1; D is possibly TRBD1 or TRBD2 (5 bases each). Trimming took off 6 bases at V and 1 base at J, with 13 bases between the two ends. The germline gives CDR1 MNHEY, CDR2 SVGAGI. CDR3 size: 15 residues. As DNA, the CDR3 is TGTGCCAGCAGGCCGGGACCGACGTCCTACAATGAGCAGTTCTTC. It translates to CASRPGPTSYNEQFF.

The CDR3 protein is CASSYRGLRNEQYF. In nucleotides, the CDR3 is TGTGCCAGCTCTTACAGGGGGCTCAGGAACGAGCAGTACTTC. The chain has TRBV28 and TRBJ2-7, with TRBD1 matching 9 bases. V dropped 8 bases and J dropped 5; count of bases not matched to a gene: 10. The CDR3 spans 14 residues. The germline gives CDR1 MDHEN, CDR2 SYDVKM.

V usage is TRBV30 and J usage is TRBJ1-5, with D perhaps matching TRBD1 (5 bases). The V and J ends lost 3 bases and 6 bases respectively, with 15 bases between them. Germline V lookup: CDR1 GTSNPN, CDR2 SVGIG (reference sequence). The CDR3 extends over 14 amino acids. CDR3: CAWSALGGGQPQHF. CDR3 in DNA: TGTGCCTGGAGCGCTCTTGGGGGAGGTCAGCCCCAGCATTTT.

The chain couples TRBV18 to TRBJ2-1, with D perhaps matching TRBD2 (5 bases). The V end was cut by 1 base, the J end by 4 bases, with 11 bases between. The CDR3 runs 15 residues. Germline CDR1 KGHSH, CDR2 LQKENI. CDR3 sequence reads: CASSPQGGRYNEQFF. Here the CDR3 DNA reads TGTGCCAGCTCACCACAAGGAGGCAGGTACAATGAGCAGTTCTTC.

The chain carries TRBV9 and TRBJ2-7; 7 bases are shared with TRBD2. Unmatched junction bases numbered 5, after V lost 0 bases and J lost 2 bases. The length of the CDR3 is 15 residues. Per the germline V gene, CDR1 is SGDLS and CDR2 is YYNGEE. The chain's CDR3 is CASSVAASGPYEQYF. CDR3 nucleotide sequence: TGTGCCAGCAGCGTAGCGGCTAGCGGCCCCTACGAGCAGTACTTC.

The chain joins TRBV27 to TRBJ2-5; 13 bases align to TRBD2. In germline, CDR1 is MNHEY, CDR2 SMNVEV (reference sequence). J gave up 3 bases and V 5 bases, and 18 bases lay outside the gene matches. This CDR3 is 20 amino acids long. CDR3 sequence: CASSMGAPWTSGSTEETQYF. The DNA of the CDR3 is TGTGCCAGCAGTATGGGCGCCCCCTGGACTAGCGGGAGTACTGAAGAGACCCAGTACTTC.

The J gene is TRBJ2-1, the V gene TRBV20-1; 9 bases are shared with TRBD2. Germline loops: CDR1 DFQATT, CDR2 SNEGSKA (reference sequence). The CDR3 runs to 14 residues. V dropped 3 bases and J dropped 9; count of bases not matched to a gene: 9. CDR3 DNA: TGCAGTGCTAGTAGCGGGAGTAACCCCATTGAGCAGTTCTTC. It encodes CSASSGSNPIEQFF.

On this clone itself: One end of the junction is discordant with germline, which a read error may explain. The chain uses TRBV5-1 and TRBJ2-7, with 8 positions matching TRBD1. Per germline, CDR1 SGHRS and CDR2 YFSETQ. This CDR3 is 16 amino acids long. This CDR3 reads CASSPGTGGRGGEQYF. The DNA of the CDR3 is TGCGCAAGCAGCCCAGGCACAGGGGGGAGAGGGGGCGAGCAGTACTTC. Based on the CDR3 plus reference TRBV5-1 and TRBJ2-7, the full variable domain is KAGVTQTPRYLIKTRGQQVTLSCSPISGHRSVSWYQQTPGQGLQFLFEYFSETQRNKGNFPGRFSGRQFSNSRSEMNVSTLELGDSALYLCASSPGTGGRGGEQYFGPGTRLTVT.

The chain has TRBV28 and TRBJ2-5; D is ambiguous. The germline CDR1 and CDR2 sequences are MDHEN and SYDVKM. V was cut by 7 bases and J by 2 bases, with 5 bases left in between. This CDR3 has 11 residues. CDR3 in DNA: TGTGCCAGCAAGGGACAAGAGACCCAGTACTTC. It yields the protein CASKGQETQYF.